This T cell receptor beta chain is from a study of blood T cells in healthy people across ages. This clonotype showed up just a few times. With a J-beta primer mix and a sample-barcoded 5' primer, a second PCR ran about 7 to 12 cycles. A single record per CDR3 protein comes from TCRdb applying MiXCR to the 5' RACE reads. The sample lists 1.2 million to 1.5 million distinct CDR3 sequences, around 42% occurring once. The V gene's germline CDR1 is DFQATT and CDR2 SNEGSKA (reference sequence). This CDR3 has 15 amino acids. Trimming stripped 3 bases from V and 8 bases from J, with 20 bases between. The sample was blood. This receptor was identified in a woman under 30 in good health. The J gene is TRBJ2-1, the V gene TRBV20-1, with D maybe TRBD2 (5 bases). The CDR3 sequence is CSARRESGKVDEQFF. The CDR3 DNA reads TGCAGTGCTAGGAGGGAGTCGGGGAAAGTCGATGAGCAGTTCTTC.